This TCR beta chain was retrieved from a study of blood T cell repertoires in COVID-19. The wider study: Italy, Spain and the United States were the sources of the convalescent and acute COVID-19 samples. From T cells, B-cell-depleted T cells, or PBMCs came the material, which was cDNA or gDNA.

Germline-derived CDR1 and CDR2 are MNHEY and SVGAGI. Unmatched junction bases numbered 8, after V lost 8 bases and J lost 0 bases. The CDR3 has 15 residues. In the original processing: Amplification of reference gene primers was used by the study to estimate nucleated cell counts. The assay was immunoSEQ multiplex PCR, and TCRdb's table has in-frame clones only and misses some. The V and J calls and clone size were taken over from that table, and D and trimming were inferred from the DNA. The sample contains about 34,000 clones, 80% to 90% of which appear only once. J is TRBJ2-3 and V is TRBV6-5, with 7 bases aligning to TRBD2. Sequencing was done on a sample of peripheral blood. The source is a man aged 60 to 75 with active COVID-19. CDR3 loop: CASGRGSGSTDTQYF. CDR3 DNA: TGTGCCAGCGGGCGGGGTAGCGGGAGCACAGATACGCAGTATTTT.